The source of this TCR beta chain is a study of shared clonotypes between healthy human individuals. Naive CD8 cells, CD45RO-negative and positively selected for CCR7, excluded terminally differentiated effector memory CD45RA+ cells. The authors distributed each subset's genomic DNA evenly over several immunoSEQ plates. Authors' processing steps: Without quality scores, immunoSEQ junctional reads could not be filtered like full-length reads. Only in-frame clones appear in the TCRdb table, and some are missing; sequencing was by immunoSEQ multiplex PCR. For V, J and clone size, that table is used; D and trimming come from the DNA. This sample has about 2 million clones, with about 95% found just once. The CDR3 contains 16 residues. The V end was cut by 2 bases, the J end by 3 bases, with 14 bases between. In germline, CDR1 is LGHNA, CDR2 YSLEER.

Material: naive CD8+ T cells sorted from blood. The receptor comes from a man between 18 and 35 years old in good health. This rearrangement joins TRBV4-3 to TRBJ2-1; D gene uncertain. CDR3 loop: CASSQFPVENYNEQFF. The DNA of the CDR3 is TGCGCCAGCAGCCAATTCCCAGTCGAGAACTACAATGAGCAGTTCTTC.